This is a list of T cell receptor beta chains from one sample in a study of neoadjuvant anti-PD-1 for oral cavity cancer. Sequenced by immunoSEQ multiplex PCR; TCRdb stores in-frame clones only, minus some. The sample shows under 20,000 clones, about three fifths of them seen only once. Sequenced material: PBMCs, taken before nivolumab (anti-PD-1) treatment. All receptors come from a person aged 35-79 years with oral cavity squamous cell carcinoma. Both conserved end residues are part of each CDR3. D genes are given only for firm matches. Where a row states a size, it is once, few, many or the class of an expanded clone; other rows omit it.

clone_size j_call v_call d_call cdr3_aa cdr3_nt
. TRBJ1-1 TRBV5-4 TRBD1 CASATGVMNTEAFF TGTGCCAGCGCGACAGGGGTGATGAACACTGAAGCTTTCTTT
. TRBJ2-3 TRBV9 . CASSGGSGTDTQYF TGTGCCAGCAGCGGGGGGAGTGGCACAGATACGCAGTATTTT
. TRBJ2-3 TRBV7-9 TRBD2 CASSFDAGADTQYF TGTGCCAGCAGCTTCGATGCGGGAGCAGATACGCAGTATTTT
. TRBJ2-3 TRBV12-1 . CASSFGPDGGRAPDTQYF TGTGCCAGCAGCTTTGGGCCTGATGGCGGGAGGGCGCCAGATACGCAGTATTTT
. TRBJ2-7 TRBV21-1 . CASSKYGQGKYEQYF TGTGCCAGCAGCAAATACGGGCAGGGCAAATACGAGCAGTACTTC
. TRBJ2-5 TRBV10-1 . CASSETGHQETQYF TGCGCCAGCAGTGAAACCGGCCACCAAGAGACCCAGTACTTC
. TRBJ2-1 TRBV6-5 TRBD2 CASSYLAGPSYNEQFF TGTGCCAGCAGTTACTTAGCGGGTCCCTCCTACAATGAGCAGTTCTTC
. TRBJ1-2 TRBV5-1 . CASSSRGNGGYTF TGCGCCAGCAGCTCAAGGGGGAACGGTGGCTACACCTTC
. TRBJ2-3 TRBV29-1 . CSVDSAFGARGTDTQYF TGCAGCGTTGATTCAGCTTTCGGAGCTCGAGGTACAGATACGCAGTATTTT
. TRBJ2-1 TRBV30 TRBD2 CAWSGLAGEEQFF TGTGCCTGGAGTGGGCTAGCGGGAGAGGAGCAGTTCTTC
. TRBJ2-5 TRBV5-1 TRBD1 CASSLGQGRETQYF TGCGCCAGCAGCTTGGGACAGGGTCGAGAGACCCAGTACTTC
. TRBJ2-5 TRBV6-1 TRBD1 CASSENRGIQETQYF TGTGCCAGCAGCGAAAACAGGGGGATCCAAGAGACCCAGTACTTC
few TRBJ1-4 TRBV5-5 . CASSFSGEKLFF TGTGCCAGCAGCTTTTCCGGTGAAAAACTGTTTTTT
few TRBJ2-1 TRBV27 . CASNPIGNYEQFF TGTGCCAGCAACCCGATAGGGAATTATGAGCAGTTCTTC
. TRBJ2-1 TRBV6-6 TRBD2 CASRNPGTSGANEQFF TGTGCCAGCAGAAATCCCGGGACTAGCGGGGCCAATGAGCAGTTCTTC